Listed below are T cell receptor beta chains from one sample, sequenced in a study of blood T cell repertoires in COVID-19. The repertoire was sequenced with immunoSEQ multiplex PCR; TCRdb's copy has only in-frame clones and lacks some. The repertoire holds 380,000 or so clones, with roughly nine tenths as singletons. The sample consisted of peripheral blood. These receptors were taken from a man aged 40-49 years with acute or convalescent COVID-19. Both conserved end residues are part of each CDR3. The D gene is left open where the match is weak. Expanded clones are given a class, and other clones once, few, many or no size at all.

CDR3nt,CDR3aa,d_gene,j_gene,v_gene,abundance
TGTGCCAGCAGTGGAGGGACAGGGGGATTCTACACCTTC,CASSGGTGGFYTF,TRBD1,TRBJ1-2,TRBV25-1,.
TGTGCCAGCAGTCGCCGGGACAGTATAGTTTTTTCCTACGAGCAGTACTTC,CASSRRDSIVFSYEQYF,TRBD1,TRBJ2-7,TRBV6-2/TRBV6-3,.
TGTGCCAGCAGCTTAAGAGCCATCAATGAGCAGTTCTTC,CASSLRAINEQFF,.,TRBJ2-1,TRBV7-2,.
TGTGCCAGCAGCGTAGCTTCCACGGGGATCTCTGGAAACACCATATATTTT,CASSVASTGISGNTIYF,.,TRBJ1-3,TRBV9,.
TGTGCCAGCACCCCGGGACAGCACTCCGAAGCTTTCTTT,CASTPGQHSEAFF,TRBD1,TRBJ1-1,TRBV6-6,.
TGCGCCAGCAGCCAACATAGCAGGGGTGCAACTAATGAAAAACTGTTTTTT,CASSQHSRGATNEKLFF,.,TRBJ1-4,TRBV4-1,.
TGTGCCAGCTCACCAGGGACAGGGTACGGAAACACCATATATTTT,CASSPGTGYGNTIYF,TRBD1,TRBJ1-3,TRBV18,.
TGTGCCAGCAGCTTAAATTGGGGCGGAGTTAGCACAGATACGCAGTATTTT,CASSLNWGGVSTDTQYF,.,TRBJ2-3,TRBV7-3,.
TGTGCCAGCAGCCAATCCGGGACAGGGGACACTGAAGCTTTCTTT,CASSQSGTGDTEAFF,TRBD1,TRBJ1-1,TRBV4-2,.
TGCAGCGTTTGGACTAGTACGGACAATGAGCAGTTCTTC,CSVWTSTDNEQFF,TRBD2,TRBJ2-1,TRBV29-1,once
TGTGCGACGGGGCAGGGGGCCTACAATGAGCAGTTCTTC,CATGQGAYNEQFF,TRBD1,TRBJ2-1,TRBV19,.
TGTGCCAGTTTGATGGGGCAGGAAGCTTTCTTT,CASLMGQEAFF,.,TRBJ1-1,TRBV12-3/TRBV12-4,.
TGTGCCAGTAGTAGACTAGACAGGGCGGGGACTGAAGCTTTCTTT,CASSRLDRAGTEAFF,TRBD1,TRBJ1-1,TRBV19,.
TGTGCCAGCAGCTTGATCGCTAGCGGGAGTGAGACCCAGTACTTC,CASSLIASGSETQYF,TRBD2,TRBJ2-5,TRBV5-4,.
TGTGCCAGCCCCCTAGCCCGGGACAGCTCCTACGAGCAGTACTTC,CASPLARDSSYEQYF,TRBD1,TRBJ2-7,TRBV7-2,few
TGTGCCAGCAGACCCGGACAGACAACTAATGAAAAACTGTTTTTT,CASRPGQTTNEKLFF,.,TRBJ1-4,TRBV6-5,.
TGCAGTGCTAGTCTCGTAGGGGCCAATCAGCCCCAGCATTTT,CSASLVGANQPQHF,.,TRBJ1-5,TRBV20-1,.
TGTGCCAGTAGTCTAACCCGGGACTCAATCTTGAAAGGGAACTATGGCTACACCTTC,CASSLTRDSILKGNYGYTF,.,TRBJ1-2,TRBV19,.
TGTGCCAGCAGTTACGAACCCCGAGGGCAGCCCCAGCATTTT,CASSYEPRGQPQHF,.,TRBJ1-5,TRBV6-5,.
TGTGCCAGCAGTCAAACAGGGGGCTACACCTTC,CASSQTGGYTF,.,TRBJ1-2,TRBV12-3/TRBV12-4,.
TGTGCCAGCAGTCCCTTTGTAGCGGGGGCGAACACCGGGGAGCTGTTTTTT,CASSPFVAGANTGELFF,TRBD2,TRBJ2-2,TRBV6-6,.
TGTGCCAGCAGCTCCTCTTCGGGCTCTGGAAACACCATATATTTT,CASSSSSGSGNTIYF,.,TRBJ1-3,TRBV7-3,.
TGTGCCAGCAGTTTCATAGTGTTGAACACTGAAGCTTTCTTT,CASSFIVLNTEAFF,.,TRBJ1-1,TRBV28,.
TGCGCCAGCCGGGACAGGGACACCGGGGTCAGTGGCTACACCTTC,CASRDRDTGVSGYTF,TRBD1,TRBJ1-2,TRBV10-2,once
TGTGCCAGCAGCCAATGGGACAGTTCGACCGGGGAGCTGTTTTTT,CASSQWDSSTGELFF,TRBD1,TRBJ2-2,TRBV3-1/TRBV3-2,.
TGTGCCAGCAGTTACTCGCGAGAGGGTGGCTACACCTTC,CASSYSREGGYTF,.,TRBJ1-2,TRBV6-6,.
TGTGCCAGTACCTGGGACAGGGCGACCTACAATGAGCAGTTCTTC,CASTWDRATYNEQFF,TRBD1,TRBJ2-1,TRBV19,.
TGTGCCACCAGTGATTCGGGGAACACTGAGCAGTTCTTC,CATSDSGNTEQFF,.,TRBJ2-1,TRBV24-1,.
TGTGCCAGCAGCAAAGGCGGGAGAAGACGTACTAACTATGGCTACACCTTC,CASSKGGRRRTNYGYTF,.,TRBJ1-2,TRBV7-2,.
TGCGCCAGCAGCCAAGTCAGCAGGGGCGCCTACGAGCAGTACTTC,CASSQVSRGAYEQYF,.,TRBJ2-7,TRBV4-1,.
TGTGCCAGCAGCATGGTTGGGACAGGTGTCCAGAGGAACACTGAAGCTTTCTTT,CASSMVGTGVQRNTEAFF,TRBD1,TRBJ1-1,TRBV5-8,.
TGTGCCAGCAGTCAGGACAGGGACTTGAACACTGAAGCTTTCTTT,CASSQDRDLNTEAFF,TRBD1,TRBJ1-1,TRBV27,.
TGTGCCAGCGCAGAATACCCGCTCTACGAGCAGTACTTC,CASAEYPLYEQYF,.,TRBJ2-7,TRBV19,.
TGTGCCAGCAGTGTTGGCCAGGGGGCTGGTCCCCAGCATTTT,CASSVGQGAGPQHF,TRBD1,TRBJ1-5,TRBV2,.
TGTGCCAGCAGTTCCCCTAGCGGGGGGGCCATGTATTTT,CASSSPSGGAMYF,TRBD2,TRBJ2-3,TRBV5-4,.
TGTGCCAGCAGTGGCGCTAGCGGGCCTAGTAGTACAGATACGCAGTATTTT,CASSGASGPSSTDTQYF,TRBD2,TRBJ2-3,TRBV28,.
TGCGCCAGCAGCCCGGACAATGGGGATTCACCCCTCCACTTT,CASSPDNGDSPLHF,.,TRBJ1-6,TRBV5-1,.
TGTGCCAGCAGCATCGGACTAGCGCCGGCGGGTGAGCAGTTCTTC,CASSIGLAPAGEQFF,TRBD2,TRBJ2-1,TRBV7-3,.
TGCGCCAGCAGCCACTCCGGGACAGGTTCCTACGAGCAGTACTTC,CASSHSGTGSYEQYF,TRBD1,TRBJ2-7,TRBV4-1,.
TGTGCCAGCAGTCCCCCAGACAGGGGGTATTCCGAGGAAACCAACGTCCTGACTTTC,CASSPPDRGYSEETNVLTF,TRBD1,TRBJ2-6,TRBV4-2,.
TGCGCCAGCAGTCCCCGACTAGCGGGTCGCTGGACCGGGGAGCTGTTTTTT,CASSPRLAGRWTGELFF,TRBD2,TRBJ2-2,TRBV5-1,.
TGTGCCACCAGCAGAGGTGGGCAGGAAGAGACCCAGTACTTC,CATSRGGQEETQYF,.,TRBJ2-5,TRBV15,.
TGTGCCAGCAAGTCGGGACGGGAGCTGAACGAGCAGTACTTC,CASKSGRELNEQYF,.,TRBJ2-7,TRBV3-1/TRBV3-2,.
TGTGCCACCAGCAGAGATCCGGGACTCACCTACGAGCAGTACTTC,CATSRDPGLTYEQYF,.,TRBJ2-7,TRBV15,.
TGTGCCAGCAGCGTTAGGGTAGCGGGAGTGATAAATGAGCAGTTCTTC,CASSVRVAGVINEQFF,TRBD2,TRBJ2-1,TRBV9,.
TGTGCCAGCAGCGGGGACAGGGGATACGAGCAGTACTTC,CASSGDRGYEQYF,TRBD1,TRBJ2-7,TRBV9,.
TGTGCCAGCAGGGGGGAGGGGCAGGTTAACTATGGCTACACCTTC,CASRGEGQVNYGYTF,.,TRBJ1-2,TRBV6-6,.
TGTGCCAGCAGCCCGTGGGGCGGATTTAATTCACCCCTCCACTTT,CASSPWGGFNSPLHF,.,TRBJ1-6,TRBV9,once
TGTGCCTTCACCTACGAGCAGTACTTC,CAFTYEQYF,.,TRBJ2-7,TRBV30,.
TGTGCCAGTAGTCCATCCTTCAGGGATGGCTACACCTTC,CASSPSFRDGYTF,.,TRBJ1-2,TRBV19,.
TGTGCCAGCAGCCTTCAGCACAGGGGCGCCTATGGCTACACCTTC,CASSLQHRGAYGYTF,TRBD1,TRBJ1-2,TRBV6-5,once
TGTGCCAGCAGCGGGCAGAGGAGCGGACAGGACTCTAACTATGGCTACACCTTC,CASSGQRSGQDSNYGYTF,TRBD1,TRBJ1-2,TRBV5-8,.
TGTGCCAGCTCACCCCTCGACAGGGAAAATGAGCAGTTCTTC,CASSPLDRENEQFF,TRBD1,TRBJ2-1,TRBV18,.
TGTGCCAGCAGTGAAGCTTCGGGGTTTGTTTCCGGGGAGCTGTTTTTT,CASSEASGFVSGELFF,.,TRBJ2-2,TRBV6-1,.
TGTGCCAGCAGCCCCCGTTTGGAGGGGGCGCCAGAGCAGTACTTC,CASSPRLEGAPEQYF,.,TRBJ2-7,TRBV6-5,.
TGTGCCAGCAGCTCCCGGGACAGAAAAAAACTGTTTTTT,CASSSRDRKKLFF,TRBD1,TRBJ1-4,TRBV14,.
TGTGCCAGCAGCTTAGGAACCGGACTAGCGACCCCCTACGAGCAGTACTTC,CASSLGTGLATPYEQYF,TRBD2,TRBJ2-7,TRBV7-8,.
TGTGCCAGTAGTATAAGACAGGTCAACACCGGGGAGCTGTTTTTT,CASSIRQVNTGELFF,.,TRBJ2-2,TRBV19,once
TGCGCCAGCAGCCCGGGGGGCGCCGACACCGGGGAGCTGTTTTTT,CASSPGGADTGELFF,.,TRBJ2-2,TRBV5-1,.